One TCR beta chain is described in this entry. What it recognizes is unknown. This CDR3 is built from 15 residues. In germline, CDR1 is SGHTA, CDR2 FQGNSA. Trimming stripped 11 bases from V and 0 bases from J, with 17 bases between. The data are from a study of esophageal squamous cell carcinoma under preoperative chemotherapy. Looking at the study overall: Both tumor-infiltrating lymphocytes and peripheral blood T cells were profiled.

Whole-study results and caveats: Clonal contraction, more than amplification, hit abundant clones after paclitaxel-nedaplatin. Peripheral T cells showed a significant TCR diversity increase after chemotherapy, unlike tumor-infiltrating lymphocytes.

Specified time point: before preoperative PTX-NDP chemotherapy. TCRdb redid the calling of the PCR reads with MiXCR, one entry per CDR3 protein. Among 15,000 or so distinct CDR3 sequences listed, 40% to 50% were seen once. The receptor comes from a human donor with esophageal squamous cell carcinoma. The donor label of this sample is uncertain. Sampling was performed from a patient given preoperative chemotherapy. The chain uses TRBV7-2 and TRBJ2-4; D may be TRBD1 (7 bases). The CDR3 DNA follows: TGTGCCGGGGGCCAGGGGGGCCTAGCCAAAAACATTCAGTACTTC. It codes for CAGGQGGLAKNIQYF.